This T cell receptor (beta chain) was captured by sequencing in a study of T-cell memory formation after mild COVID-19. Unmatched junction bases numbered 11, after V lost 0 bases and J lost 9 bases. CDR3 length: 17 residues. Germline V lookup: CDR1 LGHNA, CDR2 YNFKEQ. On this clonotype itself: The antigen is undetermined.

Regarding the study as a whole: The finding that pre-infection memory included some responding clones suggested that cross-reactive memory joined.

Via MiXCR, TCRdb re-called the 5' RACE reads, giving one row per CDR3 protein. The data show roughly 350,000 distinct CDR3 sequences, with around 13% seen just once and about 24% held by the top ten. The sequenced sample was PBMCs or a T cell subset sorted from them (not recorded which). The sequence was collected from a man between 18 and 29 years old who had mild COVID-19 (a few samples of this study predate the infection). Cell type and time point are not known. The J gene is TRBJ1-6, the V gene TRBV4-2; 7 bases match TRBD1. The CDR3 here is CASSQDLQGGLGSPLHF. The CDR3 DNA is TGTGCCAGCAGCCAAGATCTGCAGGGGGGGTTAGGTTCACCCCTCCACTTT.